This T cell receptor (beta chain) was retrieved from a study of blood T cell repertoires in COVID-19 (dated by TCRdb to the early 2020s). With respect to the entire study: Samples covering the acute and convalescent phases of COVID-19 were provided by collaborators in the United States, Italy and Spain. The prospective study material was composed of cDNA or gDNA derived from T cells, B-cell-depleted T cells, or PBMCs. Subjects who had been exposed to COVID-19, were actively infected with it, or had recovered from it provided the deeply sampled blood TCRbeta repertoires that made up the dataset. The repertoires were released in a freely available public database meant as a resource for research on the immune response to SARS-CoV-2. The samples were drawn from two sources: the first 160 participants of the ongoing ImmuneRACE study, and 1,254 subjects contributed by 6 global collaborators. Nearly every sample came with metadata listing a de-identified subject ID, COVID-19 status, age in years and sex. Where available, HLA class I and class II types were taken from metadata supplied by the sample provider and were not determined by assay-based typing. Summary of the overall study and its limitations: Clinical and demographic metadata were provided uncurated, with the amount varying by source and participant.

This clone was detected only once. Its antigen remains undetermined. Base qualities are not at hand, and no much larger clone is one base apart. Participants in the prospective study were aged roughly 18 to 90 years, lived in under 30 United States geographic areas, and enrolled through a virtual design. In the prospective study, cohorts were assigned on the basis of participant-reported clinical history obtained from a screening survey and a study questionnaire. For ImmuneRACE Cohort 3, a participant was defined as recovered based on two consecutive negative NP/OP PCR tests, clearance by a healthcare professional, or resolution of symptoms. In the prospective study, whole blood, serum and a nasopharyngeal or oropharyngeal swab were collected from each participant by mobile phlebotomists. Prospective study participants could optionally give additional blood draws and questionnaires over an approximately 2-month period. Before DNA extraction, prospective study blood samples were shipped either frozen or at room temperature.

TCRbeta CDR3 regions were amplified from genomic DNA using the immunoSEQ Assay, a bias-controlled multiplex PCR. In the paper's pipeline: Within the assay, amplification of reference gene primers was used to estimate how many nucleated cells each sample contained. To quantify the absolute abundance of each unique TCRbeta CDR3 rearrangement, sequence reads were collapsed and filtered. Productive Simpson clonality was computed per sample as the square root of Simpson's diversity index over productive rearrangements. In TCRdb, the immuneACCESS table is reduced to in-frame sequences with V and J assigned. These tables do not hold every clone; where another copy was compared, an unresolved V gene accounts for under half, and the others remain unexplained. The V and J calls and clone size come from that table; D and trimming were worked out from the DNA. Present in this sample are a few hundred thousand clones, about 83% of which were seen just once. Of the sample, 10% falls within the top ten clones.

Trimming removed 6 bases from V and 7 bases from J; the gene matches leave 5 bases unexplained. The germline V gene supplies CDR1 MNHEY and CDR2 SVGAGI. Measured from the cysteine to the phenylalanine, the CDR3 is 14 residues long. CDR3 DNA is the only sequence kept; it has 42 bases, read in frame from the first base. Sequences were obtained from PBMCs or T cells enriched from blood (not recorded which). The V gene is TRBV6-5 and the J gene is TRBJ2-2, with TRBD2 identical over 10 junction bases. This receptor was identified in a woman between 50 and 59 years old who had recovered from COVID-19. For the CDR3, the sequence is CASRGTSVVGELFF. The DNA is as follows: TGTGCCAGCAGGGGGACTAGCGTGGTCGGGGAGCTGTTTTTT.